These 26 T cell receptor beta chains share one sample of origin, sequenced in a study of shared clonotypes between healthy human individuals. Repertoires were generated with immunoSEQ multiplex PCR, while TCRdb's copy carries only in-frame clones and drops some. This sample has about 2.3 million clones; more than 80% occur once, and the top ten carry 0.39%. Sequencing was carried out using naive CD4+ T cells from PBMCs. Subset reported: CD45RA+ positively selected. All receptors derive from a man aged 18 to 29 in good health. Some clones in this sample may be carry-over from other donors' samples.

A note on this clone: Other DNA sequences of this sample code for an identical CDR3. This chain uses TRBV5-1 with TRBJ2-3, with 8 bases matching TRBD1. The V gene's germline CDR1 is SGHRS and CDR2 YFSETQ. The CDR3 covers 14 residues. The trim removed 5 bases at V and 4 bases at J, leaving 6 bases unmatched. The CDR3 loop reads CASSEQGASDTQYF. The CDR3 DNA reads TGCGCCAGCAGTGAGCAGGGGGCCTCAGATACGCAGTATTTT.

This sequence joins TRBV29-1 and TRBJ2-1; D is possibly TRBD2 (5 bases). The CDR3 has 14 amino acids. Germline CDR1 is SQVTM and CDR2 is ANQGSEA. V lost 3 bases to trimming and J lost 2 bases, with 11 bases between them. CDR3 loop: CSVDLAPAYNEQFF. CDR3 nucleotide sequence: TGCAGCGTTGACCTAGCTCCTGCCTACAATGAGCAGTTCTTC.

V and J are TRBV11-2 and TRBJ2-5; tentative D call: TRBD1 (6 bases). The CDR3 sequence is 13 residues long. V was pared by 5 bases and J by 4 bases, with 11 bases between. Germline-derived CDR1 and CDR2 are SGHAT and FQNNGV. The CDR3 bases are TGTGCCAGCAGCCAAGGACAGACAGAGACCCAGTACTTC. Amino acids: CASSQGQTETQYF.

The chain uses TRBV9 and TRBJ2-7; 7 positions agree with TRBD2. V shed 3 bases and J 9 bases; nucleotides not matched to a gene: 6. The CDR3 consists of 12 residues. Germline CDR1 is SGDLS and CDR2 is YYNGEE. CDR3: CASSAGTTPQYF. DNA for the CDR3: TGTGCCAGCAGCGCCGGGACTACTCCGCAGTACTTC.

The rearrangement uses TRBV12-5 and TRBJ2-4, with D uncertain. Germline loops: CDR1 LGHNT, CDR2 FRNRAP. The CDR3 is 13 residues long. Trimming removed 3 bases at V and 0 bases at J, with 3 bases between. The CDR3 protein is CASGLLAKNIQYF. The CDR3 DNA reads as TGTGCTAGTGGTTTATTAGCCAAAAACATTCAGTACTTC.

CDR3 DNA sequence: TGTGCCAGCAGCTTGGCCGCCGGCGACACTGAAGCTTTCTTT. This sequence encodes CASSLAAGDTEAFF. J is TRBJ1-1 and V is TRBV5-5, with D hard to call. Germline CDR1 and CDR2: SGHKS and YYEKEE (reference sequence). The CDR3 contains 14 residues. V shed 0 bases and J shed 3 bases, with 9 bases lying between them. Supplemented by reference TRBV5-5 and TRBJ1-1, the full variable domain reads DAGVTQSPTHLIKTRGQQVTLRCSPISGHKSVSWYQQVLGQGPQFIFQYYEKEERGRGNFPDRFSARQFPNYSSELNVNALLLGDSALYLCASSLAAGDTEAFFGQGTRLTVV.

The genes are TRBV6-1 and TRBJ1-2; D gene ambiguous. The CDR3 sequence is 11 residues long. Germline CDR1 MNHNS, CDR2 SASEGT. The V and J ends lost 8 bases and 7 bases respectively, with 11 bases between them. The CDR3, as DNA: TGTGCCAGCGGAGAGTATTTTGGCTACACCTTC. Translating it yields CASGEYFGYTF.

This chain uses TRBV10-1 with TRBJ2-1; 13 bases are shared with TRBD2. This CDR3 comprises 16 residues. The V segment lost 3 bases and the J segment 5 bases; nucleotides outside the gene matches: 4. In germline, CDR1 is WNHNN, CDR2 SYGVQD (reference sequence). The CDR3 bases are TGCGCCAGCAGTGACCCAGGACTAGCGGGGGACAATGAGCAGTTCTTC. This translates into CASSDPGLAGDNEQFF.

This clone was seen just once. V is TRBV19 and J is TRBJ2-3; a weak D match, TRBD1 (6 bases). The germline gives CDR1 LNHDA, CDR2 SQIVND (reference sequence). The CDR3 extends over 14 amino acids. V lost 5 bases to trimming and J lost 5 bases, with 14 bases between them. The CDR3 nucleotides read TGTGCCAGTAGTTATGGGGGCCCCGGAGATACGCAGTATTTT. Protein: CASSYGGPGDTQYF.

This sequence joins TRBV28 and TRBJ2-2, with D perhaps being TRBD1 or TRBD2 (5 bases each). The germline gives CDR1 MDHEN, CDR2 SYDVKM. The V end was cut by 6 bases, the J end by 2 bases, with 25 bases between. The CDR3 is 19 amino acids. The CDR3 region has the DNA TGTGCCAGCAGGCATCCCTTGGACCTGGGACGGCAAAACACCGGGGAGCTGTTTTTT. Amino acid sequence: CASRHPLDLGRQNTGELFF.

The chain couples TRBV20-1 to TRBJ2-5; D not certain. The J call may not be correct, given that the DNA end is closer to TRBJ2-7. Germline V CDR1 and CDR2: DFQATT, SNEGSKA (reference sequence). The CDR3 loop spans 11 amino acids. The CDR3 region has the DNA TGCAGTGCTAGTGGCGGCTACGAGCAGTACTTC. It encodes CSASGGYEQYF.

Notes on this clone: The same CDR3 is also encoded by other DNA sequences in this sample. The chain couples TRBV18 to TRBJ1-5; D is unresolved. This CDR3 region has 14 residues. Trimming left V 2 bases short and J 0 bases short, with 5 bases between. CDR1 is KGHSH, CDR2 LQKENI, per germline. Here the CDR3 DNA reads TGTGCCAGCTCACCAAGGAATAGCAATCAGCCCCAGCATTTT. Its protein is CASSPRNSNQPQHF. The variable domain in full, completed from reference TRBV18 and TRBJ1-5, reads NAGVMQNPRHLVRRRGQEARLRCSPMKGHSHVYWYRQLPEEGLKFMVYLQKENIIDESGMPKERFSAEFPKEGPSILRIQQVVRGDSAAYFCASSPRNSNQPQHFGDGTRLSIL.

V and J are TRBV9 and TRBJ2-7; D possibly corresponds to TRBD2 (7 bases). CDR3 size: 15 residues. Germline V gene lookup returns CDR1 SGDLS and CDR2 YYNGEE. Between the trimmed V and J ends, which lost 3 bases and 4 bases, there was a span of 17 bases. The chain's CDR3 is CASSEGGTQWYEQYF. CDR3 DNA: TGTGCCAGCAGCGAGGGGGGGACCCAATGGTACGAGCAGTACTTC.

V is TRBV9 and J is TRBJ1-3; D remains unclear. The germline V and J ends were trimmed by 0 bases and 2 bases, with 9 bases remaining between them. There are 15 residues in the CDR3. Germline V gene lookup returns CDR1 SGDLS and CDR2 YYNGEE. CDR3 bases: TGTGCCAGCAGCGTAGGTACGGGCGCTGGAAACACCATATATTTT. Protein product: CASSVGTGAGNTIYF.

Concerning this clone itself: A much larger clone is a single base away; this may be a read error. Other DNA sequences within the sample encode an identical CDR3. V gene TRBV6-1 combines with J gene TRBJ1-1; D perhaps matches TRBD1 (5 bases). V was pared by 4 bases and J by 1 base, with 7 bases between. The germline gives CDR1 MNHNS, CDR2 SASEGT. The CDR3 has 13 amino acids. Here the CDR3 reads CASSGQGNTEAFF. CDR3 nucleotides: TGTGCCAGCAGTGGGCAGGGGAACACTGAAGCTTTCTTT.

Of note for this clone: Other DNA sequences from this sample encode an identical CDR3 as well. The chain recombines TRBV5-1 with TRBJ1-1; D gene ambiguous. The CDR3 consists of 14 residues. Germline CDR1 and CDR2: SGHRS and YFSETQ. Trimming took off 0 bases at V and 1 base at J, with 7 bases between the two ends. The CDR3 protein is CASSLGLGNTEAFF. The CDR3 nucleotides are TGCGCCAGCAGCTTGGGCTTAGGGAACACTGAAGCTTTCTTT.

This clone was seen only once. V gene TRBV10-3 combines with J gene TRBJ1-4, with 7 bases lining up with TRBD1. The CDR3 runs 14 residues. Germline CDR1 reads ENHRY; CDR2 reads SYGVKD. Germline trimming cut 6 bases from V and 4 bases from J; bases unmatched to any gene: 5. CDR3 loop: CAIRPGQNNEKLFF. The DNA for the CDR3 is TGTGCCATCAGACCGGGACAGAATAATGAAAAACTGTTTTTT.

The DNA for the CDR3 is TGTGCCAGCAGCGTAGCTACAGGGGGGACCGTCTCTGGAAACACCATATATTTT. This sequence encodes CASSVATGGTVSGNTIYF. This rearrangement joins TRBV9 to TRBJ1-3; 8 bases fit TRBD1. CDR3 length equals 18 residues. CDR1 is SGDLS and CDR2 is YYNGEE in the germline V gene. The V and J ends lost 0 bases and 0 bases, in that order; junction bases with no gene match: 8. The variable domain in full, completed from reference TRBV9 and TRBJ1-3, reads DSGVTQTPKHLITATGQRVTLRCSPRSGDLSVYWYQQSLDQGLQFLIQYYNGEERAKGNILERFSAQQFPDLHSELNLSSLELGDSALYFCASSVATGGTVSGNTIYFGEGSWLTVV.

V is TRBV28 and J is TRBJ1-3; D is unresolved. V gave up 9 bases and J gave up 4 bases, with 22 bases separating them. CDR1 and CDR2 from the germline V gene are MDHEN and SYDVKM. This CDR3 has 16 amino acids. CDR3 coding DNA: TGTGCCAGTATGTCCATTAGGGTGAGGTCCGGAAACACCATATATTTT. Its translation: CASMSIRVRSGNTIYF.

The rearrangement links TRBV5-1 to TRBJ2-5; D may correspond to TRBD1 or TRBD2 (6 bases each). The V end was cut by 4 bases, the J end by 2 bases, with 21 bases between. Germline values: CDR1 SGHRS, CDR2 YFSETQ. This CDR3 has 17 amino acids. The CDR3 coding sequence is TGCGCCAGCAGCCTAAGGGGGGCAGGGGCTTATCAAGAGACCCAGTACTTC. Residues: CASSLRGAGAYQETQYF.

This clone was seen a single time. The chain employs TRBV4-1 and TRBJ2-2; D may be TRBD2 (6 bases). The germline V gene encodes CDR1 MGHRA and CDR2 YSYEKL. Between the trimmed V and J ends, which lost 0 bases and 8 bases, there was a span of 19 bases. The CDR3 extends over 17 amino acids. The DNA for the CDR3 is TGCGCCAGCAGCCAAGAGGTTGCGGGACTCCTAGGGGGGGAGCTGTTTTTT. Residues: CASSQEVAGLLGGELFF.

This clone was observed a single time. This chain links TRBV5-1 with TRBJ2-5, with 10 bases matching TRBD1. The CDR3 is 17 amino acids. CDR1 and CDR2 from the germline V gene are SGHRS and YFSETQ. The junction had 11 bases not matched to a gene; V was cut back by 0 bases and J by 6 bases. The DNA of the CDR3 is TGCGCCAGCAGCTTGGTTATAGAGACAGGGGGCTGGAAGACCCAGTACTTC. This codes for CASSLVIETGGWKTQYF.

The genes are TRBV27 and TRBJ1-5, with 7 bases aligning to TRBD1. The CDR3 totals 17 residues. V shed 5 bases, J shed 1 base, and the junction held 11 bases outside the gene matches. Germline values: CDR1 MNHEY, CDR2 SMNVEV (reference sequence). CDR3 in DNA: TGTGCCAGCAGTCCCGACAGGGCCCCCCTAAGCAATCAGCCCCAGCATTTT. This translates into CASSPDRAPLSNQPQHF.

DNA of the CDR3: TGTGCCAGCAGTCCCCCCGGGATGGAAAAACTGTTTTTT. Its translation: CASSPPGMEKLFF. The chain carries TRBV28 and TRBJ1-4; no reliable D call. The CDR3 totals 13 residues. Germline CDR1 reads MDHEN; CDR2 reads SYDVKM. V shed 5 bases and J shed 8 bases, with 12 bases lying between them.

J is TRBJ2-5 and V is TRBV7-3; a possible D gene is TRBD2 (7 bases). This CDR3 has 14 residues. V dropped 6 bases and J dropped 4 bases, with 15 bases sitting between them. Germline V CDR1 and CDR2: SGHTA, FQGTGA. The CDR3: CASSPRGGSETQYF. For the CDR3, the DNA is TGTGCCAGCAGTCCTAGGGGGGGCTCAGAGACCCAGTACTTC.

The CDR3 protein is CASSYRPAGDNNEQFF. The CDR3 nucleotides read TGCGCCAGCAGCTACCGCCCCGCCGGGGATAACAATGAGCAGTTCTTC. The chain recombines TRBV5-1 with TRBJ2-1, with D perhaps TRBD2 (5 bases). The CDR3 runs to 16 residues. Trimming pared 3 bases from V and 5 bases from J, leaving 18 bases between. Germline CDR1 reads SGHRS; CDR2 reads YFSETQ.